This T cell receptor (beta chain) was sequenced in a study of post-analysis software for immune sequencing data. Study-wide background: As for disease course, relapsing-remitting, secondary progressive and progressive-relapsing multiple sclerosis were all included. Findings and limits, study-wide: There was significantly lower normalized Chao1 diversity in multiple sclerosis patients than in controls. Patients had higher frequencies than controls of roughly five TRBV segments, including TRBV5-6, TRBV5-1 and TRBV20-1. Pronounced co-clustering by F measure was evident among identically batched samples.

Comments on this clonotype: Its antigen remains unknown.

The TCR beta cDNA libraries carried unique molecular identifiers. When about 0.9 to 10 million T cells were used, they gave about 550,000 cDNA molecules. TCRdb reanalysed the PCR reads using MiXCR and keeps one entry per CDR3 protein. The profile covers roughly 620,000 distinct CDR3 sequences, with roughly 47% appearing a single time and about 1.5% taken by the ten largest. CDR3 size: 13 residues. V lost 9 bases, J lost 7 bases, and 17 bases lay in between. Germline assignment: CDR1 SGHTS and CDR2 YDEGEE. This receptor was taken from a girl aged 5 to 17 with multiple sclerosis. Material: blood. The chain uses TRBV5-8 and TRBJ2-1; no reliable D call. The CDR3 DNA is TGTGCCAACCGGGTCCGGACGCCGAATGAGCAGTTCTTC. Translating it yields CANRVRTPNEQFF.